Each of the 11 T cell receptor beta chains below was sequenced from the same sample in a study of patients and donors after allogeneic stem cell transplantation. TCRdb re-derived calls from the RT-PCR reads in MiXCR, one entry per CDR3 protein. The repertoire consists of some 160,000 distinct CDR3 sequences, with 24% occurring once and the leading ten covering roughly a quarter. Sequenced material: blood, either unsorted or a sorted T cell fraction (not recorded which). All receptors derive from a human donor who was either an allogeneic HSCT recipient or a stem cell or donor lymphocyte infusion donor (not recorded which). It is not recorded whose cells these are; they may come from a transplant donor.

This clonotype was detected only a few times. CDR3: CASSLRTDSYNEQFF. The CDR3 DNA follows: TGCGCCAGCAGCCTTCGGACAGACTCCTACAATGAGCAGTTCTTC. This chain links TRBV5-1 with TRBJ2-1; a possible D gene is TRBD1 (6 bases). The CDR3 covers 15 residues. Germline CDR1 and CDR2: SGHRS and YFSETQ. Trimming left V 4 bases short and J 0 bases short, with 11 bases between.

The table lists this clonotype with a few counts. The chain links TRBV29-1 to TRBJ2-4, with TRBD1 matching over 9 bases. The CDR3 sequence is 16 residues long. Germline V gene sequence: CDR1 SQVTM, CDR2 ANQGSEA. V shed 7 bases and J 3 bases; nucleotides not matched to a gene: 13. The CDR3 spells CSADTTGGGSKNIQYF. CDR3 DNA sequence: TGCAGCGCAGACACCACAGGGGGCGGTAGCAAAAACATTCAGTACTTC.

The chain joins TRBV28 to TRBJ2-1, with 9 bases identical to TRBD2. There are 15 residues in the CDR3. The J segment lost 4 bases and the V segment lost 2 bases, leaving 3 bases of the junction unmatched. CDR1 MDHEN and CDR2 SYDVKM come from the germline V gene. Here the CDR3 reads CASSLSGGIYNEQFF. DNA of the CDR3: TGTGCCAGCAGTTTAAGCGGGGGGATTTACAATGAGCAGTTCTTC.

The V gene is TRBV12-3 or TRBV12-4, the J gene TRBJ2-3; D is ambiguous. The CDR3 loop spans 15 amino acids. Trimming pared 6 bases from V and 0 bases from J, leaving 13 bases between. CDR3 region: CASRPEGPSTDTQYF. The CDR3 coding sequence is TGTGCCAGCAGACCCGAAGGGCCTAGCACAGATACGCAGTATTTT.

DNA for the CDR3: TGCGCCAGCAGCTTGGAAACTAGCGCAGATACGCAGTATTTT. It encodes CASSLETSADTQYF. The V gene is TRBV5-1, the J gene TRBJ2-3; TRBD2 matches 7 bases. Germline CDR1 and CDR2: SGHRS and YFSETQ. Trimming removed 0 bases from V and 4 bases from J; junction bases left unmatched: 2. The CDR3 extends over 14 amino acids.

The sample holds a few counts of this clonotype. The gene calls are TRBV9 and TRBJ2-7, with D possibly matching TRBD2 (5 bases). CDR3 length equals 13 residues. V dropped 0 bases and J dropped 5 bases, with 9 bases sitting between them. The germline V gene encodes CDR1 SGDLS and CDR2 YYNGEE. CDR3 coding DNA: TGTGCCAGCAGCGTAGAACCGGGGAACGAGCAGTACTTC. Amino acids: CASSVEPGNEQYF.

The chain recombines TRBV7-7 with TRBJ2-2, with D perhaps TRBD1 (6 bases). CDR3 length: 15 residues. V was cut by 5 bases and J by 1 base, with 11 bases left in between. CDR1 SSHAT and CDR2 FNYEAQ come from the germline V gene (reference sequence). This CDR3 is CASSHMTGNTGELFF. The CDR3 nucleotides read TGTGCCAGCAGCCACATGACAGGGAACACCGGGGAGCTGTTTTTT.

This chain uses TRBV6-5 with TRBJ2-7, with unresolved D. The germline V gene has CDR1 MNHEY and CDR2 SVGAGI. This CDR3 contains 14 residues. V was shortened by 6 bases and J by 1 base, with 13 bases between the two germline ends. CDR3: CASRNSSPSYEQYF. For the CDR3, the DNA is TGTGCCAGCAGGAACAGTTCCCCTTCCTACGAGCAGTACTTC.

The chain employs TRBV29-1 and TRBJ2-1, with D unclear. Germline CDR1 reads SQVTM; CDR2 reads ANQGSEA. The CDR3 consists of 13 residues. V dropped 0 bases and J dropped 5 bases, with 8 bases sitting between them. CDR3: CSVEDRSHNEQFF. For the CDR3, the DNA is TGCAGCGTTGAAGATCGTAGCCACAATGAGCAGTTCTTC.

V and J are TRBV5-1 and TRBJ2-7; 13 positions agree with TRBD2. Germline CDR1 SGHRS, CDR2 YFSETQ. Losses at the gene ends were 4 bases for V and 4 bases for J; bases not matched to a gene: 8. CDR3 length equals 16 residues. The CDR3 reads CASSPRTSGSIYEQYF. CDR3 nucleotides: TGCGCCAGCAGCCCTCGGACTAGCGGGAGTATTTACGAGCAGTACTTC.

The CDR3 here is CSASTGYQPQHF. CDR3 in DNA: TGCAGTGCTTCGACAGGGTACCAGCCCCAGCATTTT. The V gene is TRBV20-1, the J gene TRBJ1-5, with 7 bases matching TRBD1. The V gene end was trimmed by 5 bases and the J gene end by 7 bases; junction bases not matched to a gene: 5. This CDR3 contains 12 residues. The germline V gene encodes CDR1 DFQATT and CDR2 SNEGSKA (reference sequence).